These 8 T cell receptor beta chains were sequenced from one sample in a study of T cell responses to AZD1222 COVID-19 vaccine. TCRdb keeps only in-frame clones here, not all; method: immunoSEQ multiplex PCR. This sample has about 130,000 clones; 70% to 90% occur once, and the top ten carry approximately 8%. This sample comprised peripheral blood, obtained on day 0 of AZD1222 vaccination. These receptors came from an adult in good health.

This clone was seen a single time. CDR3 region: CASSDRVGTDTQYF. DNA of the CDR3: TGTGCCAGCAGTGACAGGGTCGGCACAGATACGCAGTATTTT. The genes are TRBV2 and TRBJ2-3, with D maybe TRBD1 (5 bases). The CDR3 has 14 residues. CDR1 is SNHLY and CDR2 is FYNNEI in the germline V gene. Trimming pared 3 bases from V and 1 base from J, leaving 8 bases between.

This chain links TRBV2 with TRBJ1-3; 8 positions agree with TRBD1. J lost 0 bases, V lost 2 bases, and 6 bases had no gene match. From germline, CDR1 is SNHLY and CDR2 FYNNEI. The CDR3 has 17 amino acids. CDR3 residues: CASSEQGQDLSGNTIYF. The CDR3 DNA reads TGTGCCAGCAGTGAACAGGGACAGGATCTCTCTGGAAACACCATATATTTT.

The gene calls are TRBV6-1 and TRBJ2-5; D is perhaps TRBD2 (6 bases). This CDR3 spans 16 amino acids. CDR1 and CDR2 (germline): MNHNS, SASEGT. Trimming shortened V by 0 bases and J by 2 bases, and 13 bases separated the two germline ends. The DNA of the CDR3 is TGTGCCAGCAGTGAAGCTTTCCGGGGGAGGCAAGAGACCCAGTACTTC. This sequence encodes CASSEAFRGRQETQYF.

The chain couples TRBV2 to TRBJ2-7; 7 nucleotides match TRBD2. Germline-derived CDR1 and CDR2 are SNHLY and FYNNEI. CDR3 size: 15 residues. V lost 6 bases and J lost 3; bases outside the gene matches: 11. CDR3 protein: CASSFTVGGIYEQYF. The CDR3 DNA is TGTGCCAGCAGCTTTACCGTCGGGGGGATCTACGAGCAGTACTTC.

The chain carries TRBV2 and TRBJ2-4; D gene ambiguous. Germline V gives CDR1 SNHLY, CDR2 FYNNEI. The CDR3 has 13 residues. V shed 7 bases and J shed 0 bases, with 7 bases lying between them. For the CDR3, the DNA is TGTGCCAGCACCACACTAGCCAAAAACATTCAGTACTTC. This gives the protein CASTTLAKNIQYF.

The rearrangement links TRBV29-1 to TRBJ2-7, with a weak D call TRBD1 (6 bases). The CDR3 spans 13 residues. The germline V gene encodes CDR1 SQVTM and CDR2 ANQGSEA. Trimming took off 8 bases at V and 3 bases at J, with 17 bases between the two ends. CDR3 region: CSSLAADSYEQYF. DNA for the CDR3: TGCAGCTCCTTAGCAGCGGACAGCTACGAGCAGTACTTC.

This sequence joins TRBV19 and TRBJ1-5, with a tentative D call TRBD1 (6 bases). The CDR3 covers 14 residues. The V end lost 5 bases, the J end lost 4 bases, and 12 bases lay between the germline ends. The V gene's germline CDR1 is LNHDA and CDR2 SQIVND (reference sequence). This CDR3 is CASSLQGLNQPQHF. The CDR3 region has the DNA TGTGCCAGTAGTTTACAGGGCCTGAATCAGCCCCAGCATTTT.

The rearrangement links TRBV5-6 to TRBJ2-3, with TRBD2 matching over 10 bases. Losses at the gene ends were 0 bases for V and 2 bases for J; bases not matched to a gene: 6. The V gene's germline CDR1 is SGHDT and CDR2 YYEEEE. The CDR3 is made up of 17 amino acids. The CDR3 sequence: CASSLASGGMITDTQYF. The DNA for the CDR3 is TGTGCCAGCAGCTTGGCTAGCGGGGGCATGATCACAGATACGCAGTATTTT.